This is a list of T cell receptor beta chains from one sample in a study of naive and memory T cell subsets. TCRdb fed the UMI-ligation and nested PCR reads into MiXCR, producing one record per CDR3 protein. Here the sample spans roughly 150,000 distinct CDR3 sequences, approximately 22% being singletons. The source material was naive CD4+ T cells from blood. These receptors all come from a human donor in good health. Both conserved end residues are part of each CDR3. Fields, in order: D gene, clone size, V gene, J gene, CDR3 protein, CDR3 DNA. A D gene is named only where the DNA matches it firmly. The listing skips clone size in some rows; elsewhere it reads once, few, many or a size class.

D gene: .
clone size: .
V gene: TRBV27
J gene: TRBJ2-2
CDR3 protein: CASSYLNTGELFF
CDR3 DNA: TGTGCCAGCAGTTACCTTAACACCGGGGAGCTGTTTTTT

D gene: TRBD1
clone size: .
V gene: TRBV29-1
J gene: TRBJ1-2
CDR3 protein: CSVGAGTANSGNYGYTF
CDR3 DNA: TGCAGCGTTGGGGCCGGGACAGCAAACTCGGGGAACTATGGCTACACCTTC

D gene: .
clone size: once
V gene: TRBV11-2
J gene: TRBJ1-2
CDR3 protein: CASSLVNGGAGYTF
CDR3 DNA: TGTGCCAGCAGCTTAGTGAACGGCGGGGCCGGCTACACCTTC

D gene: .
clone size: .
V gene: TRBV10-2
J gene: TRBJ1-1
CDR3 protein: CASSESIRQNTEAFF
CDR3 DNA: TGCGCCAGCAGTGAGAGTATACGTCAGAACACTGAAGCTTTCTTT

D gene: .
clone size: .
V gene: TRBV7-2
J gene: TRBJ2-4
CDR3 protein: CASSFGSWAGAKNIQYF
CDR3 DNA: TGTGCCAGCAGCTTCGGTAGTTGGGCAGGCGCCAAAAACATTCAGTACTTC

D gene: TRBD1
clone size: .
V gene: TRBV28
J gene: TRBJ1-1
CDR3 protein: CASTLQGGVRKGFF
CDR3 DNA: TGTGCCAGCACCCTACAAGGGGGCGTCCGAAAAGGTTTCTTT

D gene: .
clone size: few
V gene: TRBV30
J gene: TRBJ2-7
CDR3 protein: CAWKEVYEQYF
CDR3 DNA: TGTGCCTGGAAAGAGGTATACGAGCAGTACTTC

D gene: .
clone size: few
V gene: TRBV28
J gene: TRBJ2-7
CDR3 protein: CASSLGQISSYEQYF
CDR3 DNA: TGTGCCAGCAGTTTAGGTCAGATTAGCTCCTACGAGCAGTACTTC

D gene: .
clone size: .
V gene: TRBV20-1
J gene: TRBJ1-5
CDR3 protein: CSARRGGSGQPQHF
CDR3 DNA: TGCAGTGCTAGGAGGGGAGGGAGTGGCCAGCCCCAGCATTTT

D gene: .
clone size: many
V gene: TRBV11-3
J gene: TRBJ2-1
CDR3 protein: CASSLGFGGGNEQFF
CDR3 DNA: TGTGCCAGCAGCTTAGGGTTCGGGGGTGGGAATGAGCAGTTCTTC

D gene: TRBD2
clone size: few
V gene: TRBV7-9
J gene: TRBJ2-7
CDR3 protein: CASSTSGRFYEQYF
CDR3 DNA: TGTGCCAGCAGCACAAGCGGGAGGTTCTACGAGCAGTACTTC

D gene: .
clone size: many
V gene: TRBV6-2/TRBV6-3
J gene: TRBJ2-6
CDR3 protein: CASKGHQISGANVLTF
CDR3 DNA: TGTGCCAGCAAGGGACACCAAATCTCTGGGGCCAACGTCCTGACTTTC